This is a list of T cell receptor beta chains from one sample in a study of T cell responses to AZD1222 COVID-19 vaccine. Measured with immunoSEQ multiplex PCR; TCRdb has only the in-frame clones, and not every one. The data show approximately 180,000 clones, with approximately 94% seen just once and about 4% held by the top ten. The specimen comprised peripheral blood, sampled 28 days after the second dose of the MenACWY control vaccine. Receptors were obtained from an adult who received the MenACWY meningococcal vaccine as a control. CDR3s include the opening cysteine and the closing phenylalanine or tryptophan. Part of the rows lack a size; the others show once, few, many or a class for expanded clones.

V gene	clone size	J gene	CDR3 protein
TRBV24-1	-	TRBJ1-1	CATSPSGGEVTEAFF
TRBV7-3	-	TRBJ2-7	CASSLWGGSSGTYEQYF
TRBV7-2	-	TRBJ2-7	CASSPTSGSVKWSYEQYF
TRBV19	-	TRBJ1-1	CASSIQGLTEAFF
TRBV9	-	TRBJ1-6	CASSVRDRVFNSPLHF
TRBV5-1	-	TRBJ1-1	CASSLDFRGAEAFF
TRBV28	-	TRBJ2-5	CASSPSKVQETQYF
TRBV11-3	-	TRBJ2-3	CASSLGTSGDTDTQYF
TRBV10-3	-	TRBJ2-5	CAIRWGPLLETQYF
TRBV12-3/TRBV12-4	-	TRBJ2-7	CASTLWGNLDF
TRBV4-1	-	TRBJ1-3	CASSQRWGSGNTIYF
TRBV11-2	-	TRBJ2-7	CASSRGLAGLGSEQYF
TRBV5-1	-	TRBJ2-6	CASSLGAGANVLTF
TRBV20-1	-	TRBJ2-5	CSAWGETQYF
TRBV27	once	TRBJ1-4	CASARWSTNEKLFF
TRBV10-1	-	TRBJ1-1	CASSESGNTEAFF
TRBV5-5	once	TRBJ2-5	CASSSERLVSETQYF
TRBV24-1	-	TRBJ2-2	CATDGDTGELFF
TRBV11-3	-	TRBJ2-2	CASSLDRGQVERELFF
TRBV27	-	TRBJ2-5	CASSLFSRGVRETQYF
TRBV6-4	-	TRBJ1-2	CASSEGENYGYTF
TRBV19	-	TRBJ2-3	CASSIAGLVDTQYF
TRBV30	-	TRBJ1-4	CAWSKSRDSVTNEKLFF
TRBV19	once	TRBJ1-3	CASSAQASGNTIYF
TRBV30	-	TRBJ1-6	CAWRKDPGPLHF
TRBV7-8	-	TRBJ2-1	CASSAGVRAGWQGEQFF
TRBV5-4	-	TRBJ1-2	CASSFGTATNYGYTF
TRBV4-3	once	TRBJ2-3	CASSPGGTDTQYF
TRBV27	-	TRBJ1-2	CASSSLQGRGYTF
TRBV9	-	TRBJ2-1	CASSAGLTDEQFF
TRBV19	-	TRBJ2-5	CASGSGVYQETQYF
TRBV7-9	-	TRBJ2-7	CASSDGKGLYYEQYF
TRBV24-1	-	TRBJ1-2	CATSDPSVSTNYGYTF
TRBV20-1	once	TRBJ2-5	CSATRGETQYF
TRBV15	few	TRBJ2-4	CATSRDRVAKNIQYF
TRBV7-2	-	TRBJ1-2	CASSLVGEGVGGYTF
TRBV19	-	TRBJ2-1	CASSIDLGRANEQFF
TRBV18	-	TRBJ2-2	CASSPMTSGRKNTGELFF
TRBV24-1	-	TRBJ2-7	CATSGVRNEQYF
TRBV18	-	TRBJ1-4	CASSPLRQGGSTNEKLFF
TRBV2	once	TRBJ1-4	CASRGGQGSYEKLFF